One and the same sample provided the 11 T cell receptor beta chains below, sequenced in a study of T cell clones after liver transplantation. Some clones are missing from TCRdb's copy, which holds only in-frame ones; the method was immunoSEQ multiplex PCR. This table has 68,000 or so clones, roughly 80% appearing once. Sequencing used CD4+ T cells from blood, obtained before liver transplant. The receptors originated from a human donor who received a liver transplant.

The chain uses TRBV30 and TRBJ2-1; 9 bases match TRBD1. The J segment lost 6 bases and the V segment lost 7 bases, leaving 10 bases of the junction unmatched. This CDR3 is built from 14 residues. Germline CDR1 and CDR2: GTSNPN and SVGIG (reference sequence). CDR3 sequence reads: CALIPGQGTNEQFF. The CDR3 DNA reads TGTGCCTTGATACCGGGACAGGGAACCAATGAGCAGTTCTTC.

The V call is TRBV9, the J call TRBJ2-2; TRBD1 agrees at 8 bases. Germline loops: CDR1 SGDLS, CDR2 YYNGEE. Trimming removed 3 bases from V and 3 bases from J; junction bases left unmatched: 7. The CDR3 is 16 residues long. CDR3 sequence: CASSEGTGDYTGELFF. CDR3 nucleotides: TGTGCCAGCAGCGAGGGGACAGGCGACTACACCGGGGAGCTGTTTTTT.

V is TRBV28 and J is TRBJ2-1; weak D call: TRBD1 (6 bases). The V gene lost 5 bases and the J gene lost 9 bases, with 17 bases spanning the gap. Germline V gives CDR1 MDHEN, CDR2 SYDVKM. The CDR3 covers 14 residues. The CDR3 is CASSPPYTGREQFF. In DNA form, the CDR3 reads TGTGCCAGCAGTCCTCCCTATACAGGGCGTGAGCAGTTCTTC. The variable domain in full, completed from reference TRBV28 and TRBJ2-1, reads DVKVTQSSRYLVKRTGEKVFLECVQDMDHENMFWYRQDPGLGLRLIYFSYDVKMKEKGDIPEGYSVSREKKERFSLILESASTNQTSMYLCASSPPYTGREQFFGPGTRLTVL.

This clone was seen more than once but under ten times. The chain recombines TRBV5-1 with TRBJ2-3, with 11 bases fitting TRBD2. Germline V gene data show CDR1 as SGHRS and CDR2 as YFSETQ. The V segment lost 3 bases and the J segment 0 bases; nucleotides outside the gene matches: 18. This CDR3 is 21 amino acids long. In DNA, the CDR3 is TGCGCCAGCAGCTCGCGACCACTAGCGGGAGAACTAAGTTTTAGCACAGATACGCAGTATTTT. Translation: CASSSRPLAGELSFSTDTQYF.

The chain is built from TRBV9 and TRBJ1-2, with unresolved D. Looked up from germline, CDR1 is SGDLS and CDR2 is YYNGEE. V was pared by 4 bases and J by 2 bases, with 30 bases between. The CDR3 is 20 amino acids. The CDR3 DNA reads TGTGCCAGCAGCCGCGGACTGAGTTTCGGGATTAACGTCGAAAACTATGGCTACACCTTC. Encoded protein: CASSRGLSFGINVENYGYTF.

The chain links TRBV4-1 to TRBJ2-5, with 7 positions matching TRBD2. The CDR3 contains 14 residues. Germline V CDR1 and CDR2: MGHRA, YSYEKL. V shed 4 bases and J 7 bases; nucleotides not matched to a gene: 9. The CDR3 region is CASSRLVGGGTQYF. DNA of the CDR3: TGCGCCAGCAGCCGACTAGTCGGCGGGGGGACCCAGTACTTC.

By proportion, this clone is medium-sized (0.01 to 0.1%). The chain carries TRBV23-1 and TRBJ1-1; TRBD1 might be the D (5 bases). TRBV23-1 is given ORF status, its function remaining uncertain. V dropped 3 bases and J dropped 4 bases, with 21 bases sitting between them. The CDR3 is 17 amino acids. The CDR3 loop is CASSHLDGEPGSTEAFF. In nucleotides, the CDR3 is TGCGCCAGCAGTCACCTCGACGGCGAGCCAGGGTCCACTGAAGCTTTCTTT.

The chain combines TRBV5-4 with TRBJ1-5, with D unresolved. CDR3 length: 14 amino acids. V gave up 0 bases and J gave up 3 bases, with 7 bases separating them. Germline loops: CDR1 SGHNT, CDR2 YYREEE (reference sequence). CDR3 in amino acids: CASSLGGYNQPQHF. DNA for the CDR3: TGTGCCAGCAGCTTGGGTGGGTACAATCAGCCCCAGCATTTT. Using reference TRBV5-4 and TRBJ1-5 for the parts outside the CDR3, the full variable domain is ETGVTQSPTHLIKTRGQQVTLRCSSQSGHNTVSWYQQALGQGPQFIFQYYREEENGRGNFPPRFSGLQFPNYSSELNVNALELDDSALYLCASSLGGYNQPQHFGDGTRLSIL.

This sequence joins TRBV29-1 and TRBJ1-1, with 7 bases aligning to TRBD1. The CDR3 has 14 amino acids. Unmatched junction bases numbered 5, after V lost 3 bases and J lost 1 base. CDR1 and CDR2 from the germline V gene are SQVTM and ANQGSEA. The CDR3 is CSVDGDRWNTEAFF. In DNA form, the CDR3 reads TGCAGCGTTGACGGGGACAGATGGAACACTGAAGCTTTCTTT.

The gene calls are TRBV5-8 and TRBJ1-5; perhaps TRBD1 as D (5 bases). CDR1 is SGHTS and CDR2 is YDEGEE in the germline V gene. The CDR3 runs to 16 residues. Trimming took off 4 bases at V and 0 bases at J, with 14 bases between the two ends. This CDR3 reads CASSPYGGGSNQPQHF. In DNA, the CDR3 is TGTGCCAGCAGCCCGTACGGGGGGGGTAGCAATCAGCCCCAGCATTTT. The full variable domain, in which reference TRBV5-8 and TRBJ1-5 provide the parts outside the CDR3, is EAGVTQSPTHLIKTRGQQATLRCSPISGHTSVYWYQQALGLGLQFLLWYDEGEERNRGNFPPRFSGRQFPNYSSELNVNALELEDSALYLCASSPYGGGSNQPQHFGDGTRLSIL.

V and J are TRBV5-7 and TRBJ1-5; TRBD1 matches 7 bases. TRBV5-7 is classed as an ORF, of uncertain function. This CDR3 region has 17 residues. V gave up 6 bases and J gave up 0 bases; unmatched junction bases: 12. The chain's CDR3 is CASIDLDRDYSNQPQHF. The CDR3 nucleotides are TGTGCCAGCATCGACCTAGACAGGGACTATAGCAATCAGCCCCAGCATTTT.